This T cell receptor (beta chain) was identified in a study of T cell responses to AZD1222 COVID-19 vaccine. Study-wide results and limits: The donor cohort was predominantly white British with a female majority, and clonal diversity may have been underestimated. Baseline testing showed seropositivity in only five or six AZD1222 recipients. It was only after the peak T cell response that any repertoires were sampled. Across the whole spike, CD4 TCRs peaked at regions 160-218 and 743-854.

Repertoires were generated with immunoSEQ multiplex PCR, while TCRdb's copy carries only in-frame clones and drops some. The sample records over 100,000 clones, about nine tenths being singletons. The V gene lost 7 bases and the J gene lost 4 bases, with 16 bases spanning the gap. The germline V gene has CDR1 LGHDT and CDR2 YNNKEL (reference sequence). This CDR3 is 14 amino acids long. In regard to this clone: The target antigen is unknown.

The sequencing here drew on peripheral blood, taken on day 0 of AZD1222 vaccination. The chain has TRBV3-1 (or the pseudogene TRBV3-2) and TRBJ1-1, with D unclear. The clonotype comes from an adult in good health. DNA of the CDR3: TGTGCCAGCACCTCAACCCCAGGTGCCACTGAAGCTTTCTTT. Translating it yields CASTSTPGATEAFF.